Listed below are T cell receptor beta chains from one sample, sequenced in a study of liver allograft versus peripheral blood T cells. TCRdb processed the reads anew with MiXCR; each CDR3 protein has one entry. The data show around 17,000 distinct CDR3 sequences, 20% to 25% seen once. The receptors derive from a human patient who had a liver transplant. The T cells may partly be graft donor cells. The CDR3 runs from the conserved cysteine through the conserved F or W. Each record gives: clone size, D gene, J gene, V gene, CDR3 protein, CDR3 DNA. D genes are given only for firm matches. Clone sizes are given selectively: once, few, many, or a class where the clone is expanded.

>-|-|TRBJ2-2|TRBV7-2
CASSPWGTNTGELFF
TGTGCCAGCAGCCCCTGGGGGACGAACACCGGGGAGCTGTTTTTT
>-|-|TRBJ2-7|TRBV15
CATSRPPAGLSYEQYF
TGTGCCACCAGCAGACCCCCTGCGGGTCTCTCCTACGAGCAGTACTTC
>many|TRBD2|TRBJ2-3|TRBV6-5
CASSYSGVAGAPGDTQYF
TGTGCCAGCAGTTACTCGGGGGTAGCGGGAGCCCCGGGAGATACGCAGTATTTT
>few|-|TRBJ1-6|TRBV7-2
CASSPGWGGNSPLHF
TGTGCCAGCAGCCCAGGATGGGGGGGCAATTCACCCCTCCACTTT
>-|TRBD1|TRBJ1-2|TRBV19
CASSPGTGHYAYTF
TGTGCCAGTAGTCCGGGGACAGGGCACTACGCCTACACCTTC
>medium-sized|-|TRBJ1-6|TRBV7-2
CASSVEGRLGSPLHF
TGTGCCAGCAGCGTCGAAGGACGTCTAGGGTCACCCCTCCACTTT
>-|TRBD1|TRBJ1-1|TRBV5-1
CASGSTGVDTEAFF
TGCGCCAGCGGCAGTACAGGGGTGGACACTGAAGCTTTCTTT
>medium-sized|-|TRBJ1-2|TRBV10-3
CATRAGDYGYTF
TGTGCCACCCGTGCAGGGGACTATGGCTACACCTTC
>-|-|TRBJ1-6|TRBV5-4
CASSSDGAGVYSPLHF
TGTGCCAGCAGCTCGGACGGGGCAGGGGTTTACTCACCCCTCCACTTT
>many|TRBD1|TRBJ1-2|TRBV6-5
CASSYSTGVNGYTF
TGTGCCAGCAGTTACTCGACAGGGGTGAATGGCTACACCTTC
>few|-|TRBJ1-2|TRBV28
CASSLRRNYGYTF
TGTGCCAGCAGTTTGAGACGGAACTATGGCTACACCTTC
>many|TRBD2|TRBJ2-7|TRBV18
CASSPSGFAYEQYF
TGTGCCAGCTCACCTAGCGGGTTTGCCTACGAGCAGTACTTC
>few|-|TRBJ2-4|TRBV7-2
CASSPLGPSSAKNIQYF
TGTGCCAGCAGCCCGTTGGGCCCCAGTTCGGCCAAAAACATTCAGTACTTC
>-|TRBD1|TRBJ1-2|TRBV6-5
CASRPGGNYGYTF
TGTGCCAGCAGACCAGGGGGAAACTATGGCTACACCTTC
>few|TRBD1|TRBJ2-6|TRBV20-1
CSAKQGAAGANVLTF
TGCAGTGCCAAACAGGGGGCAGCTGGGGCCAACGTCCTGACTTTC
>medium-sized|-|TRBJ1-2|TRBV29-1
CSVKEGGIGTF
TGCAGCGTTAAAGAGGGTGGAATTGGCACCTTC
>-|-|TRBJ1-6|TRBV30
CAWSEVKSPLHF
TGTGCCTGGAGTGAAGTAAAGTCACCCCTCCACTTT
>few|TRBD1|TRBJ1-2|TRBV19
CASRDRGLYGYTF
TGTGCCAGCCGGGACAGGGGCCTCTATGGCTACACCTTC
>few|-|TRBJ2-3|TRBV5-4
CASSLVQGTDTQYF
TGTGCCAGCAGCTTGGTCCAGGGGACAGATACGCAGTATTTT
>-|TRBD1|TRBJ1-1|TRBV12-3/TRBV12-4
CASSKTGYDTEAFF
TGTGCCAGCAGTAAGACAGGGTATGACACTGAAGCTTTCTTT
>-|-|TRBJ2-5|TRBV7-9
CASSSRTASETQYF
TGTGCCAGCAGCTCCAGGACAGCATCGGAGACCCAGTACTTC
>medium-sized|-|TRBJ2-7|TRBV18
CASSPQESSYEQYF
TGTGCCAGCTCACCCCAGGAGAGCTCCTACGAGCAGTACTTC
>many|TRBD2|TRBJ2-5|TRBV29-1
CSVEPGGETQYF
TGCAGCGTTGAACCGGGGGGTGAGACCCAGTACTTC
>-|-|TRBJ2-7|TRBV13
CASSSGTASSYEQYF
TGTGCCAGCAGCTCCGGGACGGCGTCCTCCTACGAGCAGTACTTC
>many|-|TRBJ1-6|TRBV20-1
CSATGGVSSSPLHF
TGCAGTGCTACAGGAGGAGTTTCTTCTTCACCCCTCCACTTT
>many|-|TRBJ1-6|TRBV11-2
CASSLDGRNGAPLHF
TGTGCCAGCAGCTTAGATGGACGTAACGGCGCACCCCTCCACTTT
>medium-sized|TRBD2|TRBJ2-1|TRBV29-1
CSVPKVYNQLAGEGNEQFF
TGCAGCGTCCCAAAGGTATACAACCAACTAGCGGGAGAGGGCAATGAGCAGTTCTTC
>-|-|TRBJ1-2|TRBV5-6
CASSRGGLNYGYTF
TGTGCCAGCAGCCGCGGCGGCCTTAACTATGGCTACACCTTC
>-|TRBD1|TRBJ2-1|TRBV5-6
CASNLQGAGNEQFF
TGTGCCAGCAACTTGCAGGGGGCGGGCAATGAGCAGTTCTTC
>medium-sized|-|TRBJ2-1|TRBV6-2/TRBV6-3
CASSLGPTLYNEQFF
TGTGCCAGCAGTTTGGGCCCCACGCTCTACAATGAGCAGTTCTTC